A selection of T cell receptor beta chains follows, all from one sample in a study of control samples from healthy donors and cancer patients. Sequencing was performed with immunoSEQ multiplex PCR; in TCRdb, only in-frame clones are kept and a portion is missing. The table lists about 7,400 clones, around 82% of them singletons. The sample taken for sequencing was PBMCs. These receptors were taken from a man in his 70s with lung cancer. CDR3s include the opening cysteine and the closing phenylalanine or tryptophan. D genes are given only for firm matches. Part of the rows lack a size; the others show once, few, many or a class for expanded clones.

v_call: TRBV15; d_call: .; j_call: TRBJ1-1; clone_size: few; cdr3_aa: CATSRDHGGTEAFF; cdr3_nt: TGTGCCACCAGCAGAGATCATGGGGGTACTGAAGCTTTCTTT
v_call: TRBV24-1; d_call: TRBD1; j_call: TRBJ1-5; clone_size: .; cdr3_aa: CATSDGDRNQPQHF; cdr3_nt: TGTGCCACCAGTGATGGGGACAGGAATCAGCCCCAGCATTTT
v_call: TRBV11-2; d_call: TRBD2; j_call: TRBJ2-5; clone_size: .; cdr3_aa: CASSFSGLAGLHKETQYF; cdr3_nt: TGTGCCAGCAGTTTTTCGGGACTAGCGGGCCTCCATAAAGAGACCCAGTACTTC
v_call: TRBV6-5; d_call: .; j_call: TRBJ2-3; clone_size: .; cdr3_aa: CASSYHGKTDTQYF; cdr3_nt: TGTGCCAGCAGTTACCACGGGAAAACAGATACGCAGTATTTT
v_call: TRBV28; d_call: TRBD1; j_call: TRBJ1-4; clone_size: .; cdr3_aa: CASRLRTGGNEKLFF; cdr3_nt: TGTGCCAGCAGACTCAGGACAGGCGGTAATGAAAAACTGTTTTTT
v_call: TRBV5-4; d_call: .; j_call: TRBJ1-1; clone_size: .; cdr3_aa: CASSITGMNTEAFF; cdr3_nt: TGTGCCAGCAGCATTACAGGGATGAACACTGAAGCTTTCTTT
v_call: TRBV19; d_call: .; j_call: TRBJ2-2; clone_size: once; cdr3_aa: CASSAVAGELFF; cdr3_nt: TGTGCCAGTAGTGCGGTCGCCGGGGAGCTGTTTTTT
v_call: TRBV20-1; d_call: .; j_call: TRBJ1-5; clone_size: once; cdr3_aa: CSARPLGPQHF; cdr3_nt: TGCAGTGCTCGTCCGTTAGGGCCCCAGCATTTT
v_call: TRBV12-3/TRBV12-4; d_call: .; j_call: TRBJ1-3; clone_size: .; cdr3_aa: CASSRTGGNTIYF; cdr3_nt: TGTGCCAGCAGCAGAACAGGTGGAAACACCATATATTTT
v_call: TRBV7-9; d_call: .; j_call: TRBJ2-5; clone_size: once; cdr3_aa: CASSLLGFQETQYF; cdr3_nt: TGTGCCAGCAGCTTATTAGGGTTCCAAGAGACCCAGTACTTC
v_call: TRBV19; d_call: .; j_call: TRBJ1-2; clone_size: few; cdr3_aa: CASSIIGGREWYTF; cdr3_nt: TGTGCCAGTAGTATCATCGGCGGCAGGGAATGGTACACCTTC
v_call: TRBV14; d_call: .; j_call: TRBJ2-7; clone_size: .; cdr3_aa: CASSQLAPSEQYF; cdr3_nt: TGTGCCAGCAGCCAGTTGGCTCCATCCGAGCAGTACTTC
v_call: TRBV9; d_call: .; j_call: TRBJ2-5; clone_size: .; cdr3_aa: CASSTRAGNKETQYF; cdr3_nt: TGTGCCAGCAGCACTCGAGCAGGGAACAAAGAGACCCAGTACTTC
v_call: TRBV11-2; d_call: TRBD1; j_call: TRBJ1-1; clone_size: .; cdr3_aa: CASSSRQGQNTEAFF; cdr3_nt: TGTGCCAGCAGCTCTAGACAGGGGCAGAACACTGAAGCTTTCTTT
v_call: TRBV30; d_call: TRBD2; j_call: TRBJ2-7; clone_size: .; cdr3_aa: CAWSGPGLAGGKYEQYF; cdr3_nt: TGTGCCTGGAGTGGTCCAGGACTAGCGGGAGGAAAATACGAGCAGTACTTC
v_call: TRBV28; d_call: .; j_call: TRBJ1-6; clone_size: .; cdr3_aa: CASSSFPDVEGSPLHF; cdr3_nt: TGTGCCAGCAGTTCCTTTCCAGATGTTGAAGGGTCACCCCTCCACTTT
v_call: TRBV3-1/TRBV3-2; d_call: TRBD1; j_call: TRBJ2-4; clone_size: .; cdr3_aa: CASSPGTGGNIQYF; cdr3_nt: TGTGCCAGCAGCCCCGGGACAGGTGGGAACATTCAGTACTTC
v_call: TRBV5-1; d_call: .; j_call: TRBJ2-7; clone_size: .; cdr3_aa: CASSLLGYEQYF; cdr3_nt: TGCGCCAGCAGCTTGCTGGGCTACGAGCAGTACTTC
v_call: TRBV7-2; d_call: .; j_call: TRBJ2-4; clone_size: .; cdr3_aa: CASSPLREREAKNIQYF; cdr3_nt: TGTGCCAGCAGCCCCCTCAGAGAAAGGGAAGCCAAAAACATTCAGTACTTC
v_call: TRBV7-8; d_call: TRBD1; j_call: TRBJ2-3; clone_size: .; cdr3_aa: CASSYRGPGTDTQYF; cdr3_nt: TGTGCCAGCAGCTACAGGGGGCCCGGCACAGATACGCAGTATTTT